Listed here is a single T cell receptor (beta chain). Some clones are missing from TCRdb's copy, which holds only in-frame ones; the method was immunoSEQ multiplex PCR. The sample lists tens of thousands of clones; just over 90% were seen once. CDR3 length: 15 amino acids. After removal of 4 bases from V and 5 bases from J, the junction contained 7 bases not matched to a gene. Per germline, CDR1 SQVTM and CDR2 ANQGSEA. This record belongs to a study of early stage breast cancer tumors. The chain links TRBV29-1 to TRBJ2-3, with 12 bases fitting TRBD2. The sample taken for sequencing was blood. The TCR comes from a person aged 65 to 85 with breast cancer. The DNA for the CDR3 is TGCAGCGTTGTTGCTAGCGGGGGGGCCGGAGATACGCAGTATTTT. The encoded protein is CSVVASGGAGDTQYF.